This TCR beta chain was sequenced for a study of T cell responses to AZD1222 COVID-19 vaccine. Study information: Second-dose schedules of about 4 or about 12 weeks were combined.

This clone was seen only a few times. Germline CDR1 reads ENHRY; CDR2 reads SYGVKD. With V trimmed by 6 bases and J by 5 bases, 3 bases remained unmatched. The CDR3 length is 12 residues. Using immunoSEQ multiplex PCR, the repertoire was profiled, and TCRdb retains in-frame clones only, with some absent. The sample holds roughly 130,000 clones, around 90% seen once. This sequence joins TRBV10-3 and TRBJ2-7; 8 positions agree with TRBD1. This receptor was identified in an adult in good health. Material: peripheral blood, obtained on day 0 of AZD1222 vaccination. CDR3 nucleotides: TGTGCCATCAGCCAGACAGGGGACGAGCAGTACTTC. This encodes CAISQTGDEQYF.